A selection of T cell receptor beta chains follows, all from one sample in a study of metastatic and nonmetastatic thyroid tumors. TCRdb re-clonotyped the PCR reads through MiXCR. The sample includes about 16,000 clones, 9.5% to 15% of them seen just once. What was sequenced was blood. Receptors originate from a female donor with papillary thyroid cancer or a benign thyroid nodule (not recorded which). Some clones in this sample may be carry-over from other donors' samples. The CDR3 runs from the conserved cysteine through the conserved F or W. Fields, in order: J gene, D gene, clone size, V gene, CDR3 DNA, CDR3 protein. D genes are given only for firm matches. Clone sizes are given selectively: once, few, many, or a class where the clone is expanded.

>TRBJ1-3|.|medium-sized|TRBV28
TGTGCCAGCAGTTTATTGGGGGCTGGAAACACCATATATTTT
CASSLLGAGNTIYF
>TRBJ2-1|.|many|TRBV9
TGTGCCAGCAGCGTAGCCGGCGGGCTGTTGGATGAGCAGTTCTTC
CASSVAGGLLDEQFF
>TRBJ2-2|.|medium-sized|TRBV28
TGTGCCAGCAGTTCATCCAGGGGAGGGGTGAGAGGGGAGCTGTTTTTT
CASSSSRGGVRGELFF
>TRBJ1-6|.|.|TRBV19
TGTGCCAGTAGCCCGACTAGCGTGGCCGTTCTGCACTTC
CASSPTSVAVLHF
>TRBJ2-7|.|medium-sized|TRBV27
TGTGCCAGCAGTTTAATGTCGGGGACCTACGAGCAGTACTTC
CASSLMSGTYEQYF
>TRBJ2-5|TRBD1|.|TRBV27
TGTGCCAGCAGACGAGCCCTACAGGGGGCAGGGGAAACCAAGTACTTC
CASRRALQGAGETKYF
>TRBJ2-3|.|many|TRBV5-1
TGCGCCAGCAGCTTTTGGGGGGTCGGCACAGATACGCAGTATTTT
CASSFWGVGTDTQYF
>TRBJ2-1|.|many|TRBV19
TGTGCCAGTAGTGAGTGGGGCCGCTCCAATGAGCAGTTCTTC
CASSEWGRSNEQFF
>TRBJ2-1|TRBD2|few|TRBV6-5
TGTGCCAGCAGTTCAAGGACTAGCGGGGACGTAGATGAGCAGTTCTTC
CASSSRTSGDVDEQFF
>TRBJ2-7|TRBD2|medium-sized|TRBV6-1
TGTGCCAGCAGGCCCGACGAGCGGGGACTAGACGAGCAGTACTTC
CASRPDERGLDEQYF
>TRBJ2-3|.|few|TRBV7-9
TGTGCCAGCAGCCAAACGACAGATACGCAGTATTTT
CASSQTTDTQYF
>TRBJ2-5|.|.|TRBV9
TGTGCCAGCAGCGTAGCCCGACAGGGAGGGGAGACCCAGTACTTC
CASSVARQGGETQYF
>TRBJ2-1|TRBD2|many|TRBV4-2
TGTGCCAGCAGCCCACCTTACCGTACCGGGACTAACTCCTACAATGAGCAGTTCTTC
CASSPPYRTGTNSYNEQFF
>TRBJ2-2|TRBD1|medium-sized|TRBV6-1
TGTGCCAGCACCAGACAGGGTGGCGGGGAGCTGTTTTTT
CASTRQGGGELFF
>TRBJ2-6|.|many|TRBV4-3
TGCGCCAGCAGCCAAGATCTGGGGGTAATGGCTGGGGCCAACGTCCTGACTTTC
CASSQDLGVMAGANVLTF
>TRBJ2-2|TRBD1|many|TRBV5-1
TGCGCCAGCAGCTTGGAGGGACAGTCCACCGGGGAGCTGTTTTTT
CASSLEGQSTGELFF
>TRBJ2-3|TRBD2|many|TRBV20-1
TGCAGTGCTAGACGAATGCGGGGGGCCACAGATACGCAGTATTTT
CSARRMRGATDTQYF
>TRBJ1-5|TRBD1|few|TRBV6-1
TGTGCCAGCAGTCCGACAGGGGGTCATCAGCCCCAGCATTTT
CASSPTGGHQPQHF
>TRBJ2-2|TRBD1|many|TRBV30
TGTGCCTGGAGTTCACAGGGGAAGGATAGCGGGGAGCTGTTTTTT
CAWSSQGKDSGELFF
>TRBJ2-2|TRBD2|.|TRBV4-1
TGCGCCAGCAGCCCCTTAGCGGGTGGCACCGGGGAGCTGTTTTTC
CASSPLAGGTGELFF
>TRBJ1-1|TRBD1|many|TRBV30
TGTGCCTGGAGGGCGGGACAGGGGCCGAACACTGAAGCTTTCTTT
CAWRAGQGPNTEAFF
>TRBJ2-7|.|few|TRBV28
TGTGCCAGCAGTGTGGAGACCGTAGCCCAGCAGTACTTC
CASSVETVAQQYF
>TRBJ2-1|.|many|TRBV14
TGTGCCAGTACAGGCGACCCCTCTTACAATGAGCAGTTCTTC
CASTGDPSYNEQFF
>TRBJ2-1|.|.|TRBV20-1
TGCAGTGCCACGACCCGCCGGAGCTCCTACAATGAGCAGTTCTTC
CSATTRRSSYNEQFF
>TRBJ2-7|TRBD2|many|TRBV11-2
TGTGCCAGCAGCTTAGGCGGCGGGGGGGACGAGCAGTACTTC
CASSLGGGGDEQYF
>TRBJ2-7|.|many|TRBV7-9
TGTGCCAGCAGCTTAGTTTGGGACACCTCCTACGAGCAGTACTTC
CASSLVWDTSYEQYF
>TRBJ2-7|.|.|TRBV28
TGTGCCAGCATGGGGGAGACCGTATCCCAGCAGTACTTC
CASMGETVSQQYF
>TRBJ2-7|TRBD1|.|TRBV28
TGTGCCAGCATTACCCAAACAGGGGGCGCGAACGAGCAGTACTTC
CASITQTGGANEQYF
>TRBJ2-7|.|.|TRBV20-1
TGCAGTGCTAGGGAGGGTGCGACCTCCTACGGGCAGTACTTC
CSAREGATSYGQYF
>TRBJ2-7|.|many|TRBV4-1
TGCGCCAGCAGCCGCGCCCCTCCTAGCGCCGAGCAGTACTTC
CASSRAPPSAEQYF